This record looks at one T cell receptor beta chain sequence and its context. This record belongs to a study of cytomegalovirus exposure and HLA in healthy donors. Whereas donors were nominally healthy upon sampling, unrecorded immune exposures were probable. Germline CDR1 SGHVS, CDR2 FNYEAQ. This CDR3 has 17 residues. V lost 5 bases, J lost 1 base, and 5 bases stayed unmatched. Researchers ran the PCR with 60 Vbeta and 13 Jbeta primers. TCRdb's copy holds only in-frame clones and misses some; the assay was immunoSEQ multiplex PCR. The table records approximately 92,000 clones, roughly 80% of them present only once.

Sequencing input: PBMCs. This chain links TRBV7-6 with TRBJ2-7; TRBD2 matches at 16 bases. This clonotype was sampled from a man aged 50-59 years in good health and CMV-seropositive. CDR3 coding DNA: TGTGCCAGCAGCCCGGGACTAGCGGGGGGGAAATCCTACGAGCAGTACTTC. This translates into CASSPGLAGGKSYEQYF.